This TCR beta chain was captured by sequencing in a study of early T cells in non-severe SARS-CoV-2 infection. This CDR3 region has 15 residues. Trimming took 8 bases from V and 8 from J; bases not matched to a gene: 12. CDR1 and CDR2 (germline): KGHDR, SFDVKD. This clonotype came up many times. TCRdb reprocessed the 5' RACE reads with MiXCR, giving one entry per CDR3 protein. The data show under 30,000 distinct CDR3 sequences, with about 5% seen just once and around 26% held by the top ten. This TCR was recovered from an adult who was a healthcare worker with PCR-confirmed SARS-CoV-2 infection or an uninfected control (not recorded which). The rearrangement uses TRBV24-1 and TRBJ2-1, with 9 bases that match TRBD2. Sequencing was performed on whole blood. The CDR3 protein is CATTKGAGGYDEQFF. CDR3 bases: TGTGCCACCACTAAGGGGGCGGGAGGGTACGATGAGCAGTTCTTC.